The 22 T cell receptor beta chains listed next were all sequenced from one sample in a study of identical twins. TCRdb used MiXCR to reprocess the 5' RACE reads, holding one entry per CDR3 protein. Of roughly 500,000 distinct CDR3 sequences in the sample, approximately 22% were seen once. The sample was also reused in another study, on T cells expressing NK-cell markers.

The sequenced sample was CD4+ T cells sorted from blood. These TCRs come from a woman aged 18-29 years in good health.

The CDR3, as DNA: TGTGCCAGCAGTCTAGACAGGGGCGAGCAGTACTTC. It codes for CASSLDRGEQYF. V usage is TRBV12-3 or TRBV12-4 and J usage is TRBJ2-7; 8 nucleotides align to TRBD1. Trimming removed 5 bases from V and 6 bases from J; junction bases left unmatched: 3. The CDR3 consists of 12 residues.

This chain joins TRBV7-9 and TRBJ2-1, with unresolved D. The V gene lost 10 bases and the J gene lost 9 bases, with 16 bases spanning the gap. The germline V gene encodes CDR1 SEHNR and CDR2 FQNEAQ (reference sequence). The CDR3 is 12 amino acids. CDR3 nucleotide sequence: TGTGCCAACGCCCCCAATTCCGGTGAGCAGTTCTTC. It yields the protein CANAPNSGEQFF.

The chain's CDR3 is CASSLVGFSSYNEQFF. The CDR3 nucleotides read TGCGCCAGCAGCTTGGTAGGATTTAGCTCCTACAATGAGCAGTTCTTC. The chain uses TRBV5-1 and TRBJ2-1; D gene ambiguous. In germline, CDR1 is SGHRS, CDR2 YFSETQ. The CDR3 covers 16 residues. The ends were cut back, 0 bases at V and 0 bases at J, with 10 bases in the middle.

The rearrangement joins TRBV12-3 or TRBV12-4 to TRBJ1-1; TRBD1 aligns across 8 bases. V trimming: 6 bases; J trimming: 2 bases; junction bases outside the gene matches: 5. CDR3 length: 14 residues. For the CDR3, the DNA is TGTGCCAGCAGCCTGACAGGGGCCAACACTGAAGCTTTCTTT. Its translation: CASSLTGANTEAFF.

The chain is built from TRBV20-1 and TRBJ2-5; TRBD1 matches at 7 bases. The V gene end was trimmed by 3 bases and the J gene end by 1 base; junction bases not matched to a gene: 11. Germline V gives CDR1 DFQATT, CDR2 SNEGSKA (reference sequence). The CDR3 is 16 residues long. The CDR3 loop reads CSARPLQGWGQETQYF. For the CDR3, the DNA is TGCAGTGCTAGGCCCCTACAGGGGTGGGGCCAAGAGACCCAGTACTTC.

This clonotype has more than one count but fewer than ten. The V gene is TRBV10-3, the J gene TRBJ1-5, with D hard to call. V shed 3 bases and J shed 6 bases, with 12 bases lying between them. The CDR3 length is 14 residues. Germline V gene lookup returns CDR1 ENHRY and CDR2 SYGVKD. This chain's CDR3 is CAISDQGMSQPQHF. The CDR3 DNA sequence: TGTGCCATCAGTGACCAAGGGATGAGTCAGCCCCAGCATTTT.

This clonotype was seen many times. This chain links TRBV12-3 or TRBV12-4 with TRBJ2-2; weak D call: TRBD1 (7 bases). This CDR3 is built from 14 residues. Trimming took 5 bases from V and 7 from J, leaving 14 bases between them. Written as DNA, the CDR3 is TGTGCCAGCAGTCCACAGGGGCGGGGCGGGGAGCTGTTTTTT. Its translation: CASSPQGRGGELFF.

V gene TRBV24-1 combines with J gene TRBJ2-1; D remains unclear. Deletions cut 3 bases from V and 9 bases from J, with 8 bases between. This CDR3 is 12 amino acids long. From germline, CDR1 is KGHDR and CDR2 SFDVKD. CDR3 protein: CATSDGRAEQFF. The CDR3 nucleotides are TGTGCCACCAGTGATGGTAGGGCTGAGCAGTTCTTC.

The chain links TRBV6-1 to TRBJ1-5; TRBD1 matches at 7 bases. V gave up 7 bases and J gave up 1 base; unmatched junction bases: 4. The CDR3 has 14 amino acids. Germline V CDR1 and CDR2: MNHNS, SASEGT. In DNA form, the CDR3 reads TGTGCCAGCAAGGGGACAGAGAGCAATCAGCCCCAGCATTTT. Protein product: CASKGTESNQPQHF.

CDR3 DNA sequence: TGTGCCAGCAGCGTAGAGGTCAAGGGGTGGGAGACCCAGTACTTC. This gives the protein CASSVEVKGWETQYF. The genes are TRBV9 and TRBJ2-5; TRBD1 is a possible D gene (5 bases). The CDR3 spans 15 residues. The germline gives CDR1 SGDLS, CDR2 YYNGEE. Deletions cut 0 bases from V and 5 bases from J, with 14 bases between.

This clonotype was seen only a few times. Germline is not matched at one junction end, which may reflect a read error. V gene TRBV3-1 combines with J gene TRBJ2-1, with TRBD1 matching 8 bases. CDR1 LGHDT and CDR2 YNNKEL come from the germline V gene (reference sequence). The CDR3 has 11 residues. In DNA form, the CDR3 reads TGTGCCAGCAGCCAAGACAGGGGGCCAATCTTC. This encodes CASSQDRGPIF.

J is TRBJ2-7 and V is TRBV5-1; D perhaps matches TRBD1 (6 bases). This CDR3 region has 14 residues. Germline CDR1 and CDR2: SGHRS and YFSETQ. Trimming took off 3 bases at V and 4 bases at J, with 14 bases between the two ends. The CDR3 loop is CASSSTGIQYEQYF. CDR3 nucleotides: TGCGCCAGCAGCTCAACAGGGATCCAGTACGAGCAGTACTTC.

The chain recombines TRBV12-3 or TRBV12-4 with TRBJ1-6; perhaps TRBD1 as D (5 bases). This CDR3 has 15 amino acids. Trimming cost V 6 bases and J 4 bases, with 13 bases left between them. The CDR3 DNA reads as TGTGCCAGCAGAGGCAGGGATTGGTATAATTCACCCCTCCACTTT. This translates into CASRGRDWYNSPLHF.

This chain connects TRBV5-1 to TRBJ2-2, with 8 nucleotides matching TRBD1. The CDR3 has 16 amino acids. The germline V gene has CDR1 SGHRS and CDR2 YFSETQ. V shed 2 bases, J shed 6 bases, and the junction held 9 bases outside the gene matches. The CDR3 protein is CASSFRGTGLSGELFF. The CDR3 DNA is TGCGCCAGCAGCTTTCGAGGGACAGGCCTTTCCGGGGAGCTGTTTTTT.

This clonotype showed up just a few times. V and J are TRBV15 and TRBJ1-5; D is possibly TRBD1 (5 bases). Germline lookup yields CDR1 LNHNV and CDR2 YYDKDF (reference sequence). The CDR3 consists of 15 residues. The germline V and J ends were trimmed by 0 bases and 2 bases, with 8 bases remaining between them. The CDR3 sequence is CATSRDPTGNQPQHF. The CDR3 DNA follows: TGTGCCACCAGCAGAGATCCGACAGGCAATCAGCCCCAGCATTTT.

The V call is TRBV20-1, the J call TRBJ2-1; D unclear. The ends were cut back, 5 bases at V and 4 bases at J, with 15 bases in the middle. Germline V gene data show CDR1 as DFQATT and CDR2 as SNEGSKA (reference sequence). This CDR3 is 14 amino acids long. The CDR3 sequence is CSASELGPYNEQFF. The CDR3 region has the DNA TGCAGTGCTTCCGAGCTGGGCCCATACAATGAGCAGTTCTTC.

The V and J genes are TRBV20-1 and TRBJ2-1, with D tentatively TRBD2 (6 bases). CDR1 and CDR2 (germline): DFQATT, SNEGSKA (reference sequence). V shed 6 bases and J shed 0 bases, with 15 bases lying between them. The CDR3 is 15 residues long. The CDR3 DNA reads TGCAGTGCAACGAGGGCTAGCGCCTCCTACAATGAGCAGTTCTTC. Protein: CSATRASASYNEQFF.

The chain joins TRBV12-3 or TRBV12-4 to TRBJ1-5, with TRBD1 as a possible D gene (5 bases). The ends were cut back, 1 base at V and 5 bases at J, with 15 bases in the middle. The CDR3 consists of 16 residues. The CDR3 region has the DNA TGTGCCAGCAGTTTAGGGGGACGCACGGGGCATCAGCCCCAGCATTTT. This encodes CASSLGGRTGHQPQHF.

This rearrangement joins TRBV5-1 to TRBJ2-7; 10 bases match TRBD1. This CDR3 spans 15 amino acids. Germline V gene data show CDR1 as SGHRS and CDR2 as YFSETQ. With V trimmed by 3 bases and J by 2 bases, 5 bases remained unmatched. The CDR3 DNA reads as TGCGCCAGCAGCTCCCGACAGGGGGCAGCCTACGAGCAGTACTTC. Its protein is CASSSRQGAAYEQYF.

This clonotype was counted only a few times. The rearrangement uses TRBV4-2 and TRBJ1-5; D is ambiguous. Trimming took off 0 bases at V and 0 bases at J, with 6 bases between the two ends. In germline, CDR1 is LGHNA, CDR2 YNFKEQ. The length of the CDR3 is 15 residues. The CDR3 here is CASSQDEGSNQPQHF. The CDR3 nucleotides read TGTGCCAGCAGCCAAGATGAGGGTAGCAATCAGCCCCAGCATTTT.

The table lists this clonotype with many counts. V usage is TRBV20-1 and J usage is TRBJ2-2, with D possibly being TRBD2 (6 bases). Between the trimmed V and J ends, which lost 3 bases and 0 bases, there was a span of 14 bases. Looked up from germline, CDR1 is DFQATT and CDR2 is SNEGSKA (reference sequence). The CDR3 spans 16 residues. CDR3 protein: CSARMASATNTGELFF. The DNA for the CDR3 is TGCAGTGCTAGGATGGCTAGCGCGACGAACACCGGGGAGCTGTTTTTT.

J is TRBJ2-1 and V is TRBV6-5; D might be TRBD2 (6 bases). The CDR3 runs 17 residues. In germline, CDR1 is MNHEY, CDR2 SVGAGI. The germline V and J ends were trimmed by 0 bases and 0 bases, with 12 bases remaining between them. The CDR3 DNA reads TGTGCCAGCAGTTACTCCCTAGCGCCGAGCTCCTACAATGAGCAGTTCTTC. This translates into CASSYSLAPSSYNEQFF.